This T cell receptor (beta chain) was documented in a study of T cells in Graves' hyperthyroidism and ophthalmopathy. Study at large: Peripheral blood was acquired at first diagnosis, ahead of any therapy whatsoever.

The PBMCs studied were ones that came from 8 to 10 ml fresh peripheral blood. RNA transcripts yielded amplified TCR beta CDR3 regions. HTBI primers were used for first-round RT-PCR of the TCR CDR3. MiXCR, run by TCRdb on the multiplex PCR reads, gives a single entry per CDR3 protein. The data show about 480,000 distinct CDR3 sequences, over 13% seen once. The source is a woman aged 18-29 years with Graves' hyperthyroidism. Sequencing used blood.

Here the CDR3 reads CASRTGNEQFF. CDR3 DNA: TGCGCCAGCAGGACAGGGAATGAGCAGTTCTTC. This rearrangement joins TRBV10-2 to TRBJ2-1; TRBD1 matches 7 bases. CDR3 length equals 11 residues. CDR1 WSHSY and CDR2 SAAADI come from the germline V gene. Trimming took 6 bases from V and 7 from J; bases not matched to a gene: 0.